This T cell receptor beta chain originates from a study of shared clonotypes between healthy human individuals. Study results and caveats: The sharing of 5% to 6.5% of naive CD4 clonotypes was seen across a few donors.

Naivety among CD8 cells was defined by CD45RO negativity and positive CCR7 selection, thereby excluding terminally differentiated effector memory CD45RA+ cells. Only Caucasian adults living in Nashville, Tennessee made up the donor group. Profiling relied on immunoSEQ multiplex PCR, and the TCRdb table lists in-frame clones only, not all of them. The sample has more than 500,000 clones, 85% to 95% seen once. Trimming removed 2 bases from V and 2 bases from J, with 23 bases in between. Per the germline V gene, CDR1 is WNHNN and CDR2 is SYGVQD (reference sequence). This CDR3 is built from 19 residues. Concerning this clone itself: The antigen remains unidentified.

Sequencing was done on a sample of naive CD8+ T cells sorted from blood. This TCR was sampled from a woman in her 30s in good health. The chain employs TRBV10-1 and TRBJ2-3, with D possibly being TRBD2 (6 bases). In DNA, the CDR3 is TGCGCCAGCAGTGAGGACAGAAGGGAATGGGCTAGCGTCACAGATACGCAGTATTTT. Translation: CASSEDRREWASVTDTQYF.